The present TCR beta chain was sequenced within a study of T cell changes during pregnancy in multiple sclerosis. Sequencing used immunoSEQ multiplex PCR; TCRdb keeps in-frame clones, though not all of them. Among around 110,000 clones listed, about 93% were seen once. This CDR3 contains 14 residues. Per germline, CDR1 SGHVS and CDR2 FQNEAQ. Trimming stripped 0 bases from V and 7 bases from J, with 9 bases between. This clone appeared a single time. The clonotype was recovered from a female donor with multiple sclerosis, enrolled in a pregnancy study. This sequence joins TRBV7-8 and TRBJ1-4; D not resolved. Source: peripheral blood, taken in the third trimester of pregnancy. The CDR3 bases are TGTGCCAGCAGCTTAGCATCGGGGTTTGAAAAACTGTTTTTT. Translating it yields CASSLASGFEKLFF.